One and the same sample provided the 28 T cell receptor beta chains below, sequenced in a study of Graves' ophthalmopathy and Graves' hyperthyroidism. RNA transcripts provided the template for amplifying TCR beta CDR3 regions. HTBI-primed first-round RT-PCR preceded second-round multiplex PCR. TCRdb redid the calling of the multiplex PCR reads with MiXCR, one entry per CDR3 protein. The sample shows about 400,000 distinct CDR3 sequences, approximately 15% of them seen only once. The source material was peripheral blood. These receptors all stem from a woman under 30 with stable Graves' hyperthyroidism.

CDR3 in DNA: TGCAGTGCGCGACCAGGGGGGGATGGCTACACCTTC. Amino acids: CSARPGGDGYTF. V gene TRBV20-1 combines with J gene TRBJ1-2, with 7 bases that match TRBD1. J lost 6 bases, V lost 6 bases, and 7 bases had no gene match. The germline V gene encodes CDR1 DFQATT and CDR2 SNEGSKA (reference sequence). The CDR3 has 12 residues.

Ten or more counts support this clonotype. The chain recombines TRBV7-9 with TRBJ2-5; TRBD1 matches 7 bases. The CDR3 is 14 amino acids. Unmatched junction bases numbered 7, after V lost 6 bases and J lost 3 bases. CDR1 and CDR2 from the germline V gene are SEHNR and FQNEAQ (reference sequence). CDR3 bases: TGTGCCAGCAGACGCGCCGGGACAGAAGAGACCCAGTACTTC. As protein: CASRRAGTEETQYF.

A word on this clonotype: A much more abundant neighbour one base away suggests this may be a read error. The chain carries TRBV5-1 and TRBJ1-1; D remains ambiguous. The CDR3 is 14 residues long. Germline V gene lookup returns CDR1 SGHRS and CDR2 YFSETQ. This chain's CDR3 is CASSIGKYNTEACF. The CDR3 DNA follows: TGCGCCAGCAGCATAGGGAAGTATAACACTGAAGCTTGCTTT.

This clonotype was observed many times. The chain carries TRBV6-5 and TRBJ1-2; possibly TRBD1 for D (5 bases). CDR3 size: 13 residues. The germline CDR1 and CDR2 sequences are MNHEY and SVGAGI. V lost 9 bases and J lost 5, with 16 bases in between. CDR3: CASGSGTAYGYTF. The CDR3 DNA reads TGTGCCAGTGGTTCCGGGACGGCTTATGGCTACACCTTC.

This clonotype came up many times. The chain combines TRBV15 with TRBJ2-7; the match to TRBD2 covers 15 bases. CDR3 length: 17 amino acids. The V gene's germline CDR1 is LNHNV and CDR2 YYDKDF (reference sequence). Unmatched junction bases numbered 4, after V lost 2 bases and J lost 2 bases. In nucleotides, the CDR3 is TGTGCCACCAGCAGACCGGGACTAGCGGGGGGTCCCTACGAGCAGTACTTC. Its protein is CATSRPGLAGGPYEQYF.

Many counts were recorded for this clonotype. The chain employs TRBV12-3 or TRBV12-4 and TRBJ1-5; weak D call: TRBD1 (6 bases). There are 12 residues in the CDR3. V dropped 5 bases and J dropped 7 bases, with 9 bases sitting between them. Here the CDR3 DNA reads TGTGCCAGCAGTAAACAGGGACAGCCCCAGCATTTT. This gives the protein CASSKQGQPQHF.

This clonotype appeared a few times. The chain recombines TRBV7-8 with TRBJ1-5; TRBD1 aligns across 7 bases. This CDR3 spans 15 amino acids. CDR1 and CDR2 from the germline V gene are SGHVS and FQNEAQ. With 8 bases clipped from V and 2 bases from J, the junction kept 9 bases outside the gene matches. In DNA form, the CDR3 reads TGTGCCAGCGGAAGAGACAGGGCCGGCAATCAGCCCCAGCATTTT. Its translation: CASGRDRAGNQPQHF. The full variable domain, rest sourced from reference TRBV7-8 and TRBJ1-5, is GAGVSQSPRYKVAKRGQDVALRCDPISGHVSLFWYQQALGQGPEFLTYFQNEAQLDKSGLPSDRFFAERPEGSVSTLKIQRTQQEDSAVYLCASGRDRAGNQPQHFGDGTRLSIL.

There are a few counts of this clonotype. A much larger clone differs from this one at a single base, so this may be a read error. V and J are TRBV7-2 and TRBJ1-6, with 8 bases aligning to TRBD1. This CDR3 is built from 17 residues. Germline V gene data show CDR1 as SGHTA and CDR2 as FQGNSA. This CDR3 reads CASSLVVLDRVDSHLHF. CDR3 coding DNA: TGTGCCAGCAGCTTAGTAGTGTTGGACAGGGTTGATTCACACCTCCACTTT.

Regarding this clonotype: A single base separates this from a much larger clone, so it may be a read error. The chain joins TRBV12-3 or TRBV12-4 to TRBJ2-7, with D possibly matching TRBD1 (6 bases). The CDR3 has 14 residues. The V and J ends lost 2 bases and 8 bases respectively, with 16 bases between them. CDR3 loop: CASSLTLGRDKQYF. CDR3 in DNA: TGTGCCAGCAGTTTAACCCTGGGTAGGGACAAGCAGTACTTC.

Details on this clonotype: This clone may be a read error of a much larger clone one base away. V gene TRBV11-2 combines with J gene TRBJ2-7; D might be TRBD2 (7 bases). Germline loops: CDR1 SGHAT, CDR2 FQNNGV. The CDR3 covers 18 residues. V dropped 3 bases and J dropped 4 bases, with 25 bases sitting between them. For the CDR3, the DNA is TGTGCCAGCAGCTTTCATGGGCGGGGGCTCCACTACAAATACGAGCAGTACTTC. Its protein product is CASSFHGRGLHYKYEQYF.

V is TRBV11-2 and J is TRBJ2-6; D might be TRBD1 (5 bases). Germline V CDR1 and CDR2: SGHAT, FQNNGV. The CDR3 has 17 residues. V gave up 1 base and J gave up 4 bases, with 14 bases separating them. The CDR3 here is CASSLGGWSVGANVLTF. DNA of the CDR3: TGTGCCAGCAGCTTAGGGGGCTGGTCGGTAGGGGCCAACGTCCTGACTTTC.

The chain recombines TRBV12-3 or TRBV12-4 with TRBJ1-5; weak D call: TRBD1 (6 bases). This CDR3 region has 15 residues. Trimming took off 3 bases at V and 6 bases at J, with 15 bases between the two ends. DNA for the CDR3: TGTGCCAGCAGTTTGAGGGGGTTGGTGTTTCAGCCCCAGCATTTT. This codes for CASSLRGLVFQPQHF.

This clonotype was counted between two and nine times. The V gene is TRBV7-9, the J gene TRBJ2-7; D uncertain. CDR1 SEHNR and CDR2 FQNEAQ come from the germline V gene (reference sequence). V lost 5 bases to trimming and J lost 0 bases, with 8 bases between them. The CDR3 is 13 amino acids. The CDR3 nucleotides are TGTGCCAGCAGCCATACCAGCTCCTACGAGCAGTACTTC. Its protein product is CASSHTSSYEQYF.

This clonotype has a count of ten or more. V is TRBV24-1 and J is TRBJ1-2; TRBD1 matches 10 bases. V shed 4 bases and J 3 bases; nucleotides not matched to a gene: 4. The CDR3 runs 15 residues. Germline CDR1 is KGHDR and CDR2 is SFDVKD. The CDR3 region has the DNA TGTGCCACCAGTGACCCGACAGGGGGCCACTATGGCTACACCTTC. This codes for CATSDPTGGHYGYTF.

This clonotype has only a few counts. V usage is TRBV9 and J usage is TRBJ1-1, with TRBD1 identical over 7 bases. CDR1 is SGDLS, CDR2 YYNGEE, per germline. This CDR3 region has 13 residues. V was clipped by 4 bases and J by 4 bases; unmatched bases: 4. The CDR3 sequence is CASSTGQSTEAFF. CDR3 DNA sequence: TGTGCCAGCAGCACGGGACAGTCCACTGAAGCTTTCTTT.

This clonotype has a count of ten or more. This chain's CDR3 is CAISEFSTGETQYF. The CDR3 coding sequence is TGTGCCATCAGTGAGTTCAGTACGGGAGAGACCCAGTACTTC. The chain joins TRBV10-3 to TRBJ2-5; D remains ambiguous. The CDR3 sequence is 14 residues long. The V end was cut by 1 base, the J end by 4 bases, with 10 bases between. Germline CDR1 reads ENHRY; CDR2 reads SYGVKD.

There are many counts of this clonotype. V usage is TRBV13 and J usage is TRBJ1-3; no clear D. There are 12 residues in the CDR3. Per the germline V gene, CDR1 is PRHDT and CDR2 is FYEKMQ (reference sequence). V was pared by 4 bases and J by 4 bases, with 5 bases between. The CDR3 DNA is TGTGCCAGCAGCTCCGGCGGAAACACCATATATTTT. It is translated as CASSSGGNTIYF.

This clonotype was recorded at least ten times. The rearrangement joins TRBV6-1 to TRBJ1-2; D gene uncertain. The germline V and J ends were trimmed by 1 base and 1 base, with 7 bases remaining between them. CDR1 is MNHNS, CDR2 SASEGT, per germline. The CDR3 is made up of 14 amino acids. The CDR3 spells CASSEVDSNYGYTF. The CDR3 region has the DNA TGTGCCAGCAGTGAAGTAGATAGTAACTATGGCTACACCTTC.

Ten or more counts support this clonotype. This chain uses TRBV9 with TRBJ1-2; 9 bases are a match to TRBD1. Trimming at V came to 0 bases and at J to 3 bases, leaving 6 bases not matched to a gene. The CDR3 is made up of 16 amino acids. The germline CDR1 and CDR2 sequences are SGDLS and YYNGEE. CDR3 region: CASSVGYRGRDYGYTF. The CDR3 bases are TGTGCCAGCAGCGTAGGGTACAGGGGGCGCGACTATGGCTACACCTTC.

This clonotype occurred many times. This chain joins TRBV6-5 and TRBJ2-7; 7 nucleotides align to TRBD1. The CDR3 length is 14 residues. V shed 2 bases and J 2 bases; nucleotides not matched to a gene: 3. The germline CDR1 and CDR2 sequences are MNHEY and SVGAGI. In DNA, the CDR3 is TGTGCCAGCAGTTACAGCGACAGGGCCTACGAGCAGTACTTC. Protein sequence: CASSYSDRAYEQYF.

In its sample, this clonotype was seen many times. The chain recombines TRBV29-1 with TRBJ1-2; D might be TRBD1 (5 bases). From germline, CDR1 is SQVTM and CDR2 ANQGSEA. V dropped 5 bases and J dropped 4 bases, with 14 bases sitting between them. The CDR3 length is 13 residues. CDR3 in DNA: TGCAGCGTTCAGGGAGACACTGTCTATGGCTACACCTTC. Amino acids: CSVQGDTVYGYTF.

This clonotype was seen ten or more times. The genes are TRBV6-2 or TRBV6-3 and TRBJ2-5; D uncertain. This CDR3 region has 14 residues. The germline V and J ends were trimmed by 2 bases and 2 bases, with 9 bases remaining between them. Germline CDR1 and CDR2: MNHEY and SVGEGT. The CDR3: CASSYPTVQETQYF. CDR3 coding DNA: TGTGCCAGCAGTTACCCTACAGTACAAGAGACCCAGTACTTC.

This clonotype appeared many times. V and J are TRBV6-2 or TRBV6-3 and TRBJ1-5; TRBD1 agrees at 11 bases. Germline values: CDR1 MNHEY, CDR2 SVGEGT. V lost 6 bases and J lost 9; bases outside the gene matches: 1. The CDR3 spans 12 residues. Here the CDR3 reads CASRDRGRPQHF. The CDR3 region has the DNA TGTGCCAGCAGGGACAGGGGGCGGCCCCAGCATTTT.

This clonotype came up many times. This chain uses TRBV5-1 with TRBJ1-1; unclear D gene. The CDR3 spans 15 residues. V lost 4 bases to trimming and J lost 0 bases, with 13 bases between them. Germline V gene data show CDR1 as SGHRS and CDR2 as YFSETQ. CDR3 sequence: CASSPVNPMNTEAFF. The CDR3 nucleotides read TGCGCCAGCAGCCCAGTAAATCCGATGAACACTGAAGCTTTCTTT.

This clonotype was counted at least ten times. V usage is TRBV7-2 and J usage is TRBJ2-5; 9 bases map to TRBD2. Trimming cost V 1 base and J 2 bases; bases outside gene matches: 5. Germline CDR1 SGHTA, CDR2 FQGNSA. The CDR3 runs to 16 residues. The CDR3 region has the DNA TGTGCCAGCAGCTTAGTTGTAGCGGGGGTTCAAGAGACCCAGTACTTC. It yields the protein CASSLVVAGVQETQYF.

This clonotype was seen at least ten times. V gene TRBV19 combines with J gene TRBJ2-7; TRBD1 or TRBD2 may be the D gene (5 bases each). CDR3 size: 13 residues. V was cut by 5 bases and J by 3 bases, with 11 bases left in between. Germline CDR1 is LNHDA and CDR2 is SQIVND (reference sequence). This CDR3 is CASSGGFGYEQYF. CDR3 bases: TGTGCCAGTAGTGGGGGATTTGGCTACGAGCAGTACTTC. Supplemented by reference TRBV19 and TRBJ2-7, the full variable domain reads DGGITQSPKYLFRKEGQNVTLSCEQNLNHDAMYWYRQDPGQGLRLIYYSQIVNDFQKGDIAEGYSVSREKKESFPLTVTSAQKNPTAFYLCASSGGFGYEQYFGPGTRLTVT.

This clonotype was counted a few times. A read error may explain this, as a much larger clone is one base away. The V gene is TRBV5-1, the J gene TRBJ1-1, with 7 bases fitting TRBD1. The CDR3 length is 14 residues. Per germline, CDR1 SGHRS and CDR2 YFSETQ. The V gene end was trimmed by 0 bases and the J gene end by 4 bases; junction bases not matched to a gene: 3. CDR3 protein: CASSLASGGTEAFF. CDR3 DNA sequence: TGCGCCAGCAGCTTGGCCTCAGGGGGCACTGAAGCTTTCTTT.

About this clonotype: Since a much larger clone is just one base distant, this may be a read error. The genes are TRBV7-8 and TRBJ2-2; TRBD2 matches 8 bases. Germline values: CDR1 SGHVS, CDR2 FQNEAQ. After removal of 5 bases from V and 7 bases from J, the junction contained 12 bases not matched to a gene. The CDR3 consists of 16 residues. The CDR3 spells CASSPLSAGGIGELFF. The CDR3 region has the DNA TGTGCCAGCAGCCCCTTAAGTGCGGGGGGCATCGGGGAGCTGTTTTTT.